The clone carrying this T cell receptor (beta chain) was found a few times. Separate cDNA molecules each had unique molecular identifiers attached to them. TCRdb passed the 5' RACE reads through MiXCR, listing each CDR3 protein once. The sample gives over 15,000 distinct CDR3 sequences, more than 4.5% of which show up once; roughly 6.3% is in the top ten. Between the trimmed V and J ends, which lost 6 bases and 5 bases, there was a span of 14 bases. The CDR3 totals 13 residues. Germline loops: CDR1 SGHNT, CDR2 YYREEE (reference sequence). These data belong to a study of early T cells in non-severe SARS-CoV-2 infection.

Sequencing was carried out using whole blood. This receptor was taken from an adult who was a healthcare worker with PCR-confirmed SARS-CoV-2 infection or an uninfected control (not recorded which). The chain uses TRBV5-4 and TRBJ2-5; either TRBD1 or TRBD2 may fit D (6 bases each). The CDR3 nucleotides are TGTGCCAGCACCCTTGGGGGGCGGGAGACCCAGTACTTC. Translation: CASTLGGRETQYF.